Given below is one TCR beta chain in context. Its specificity is not known. This sample is part of a study of cytomegalovirus exposure and HLA in healthy donors. Study findings and constraints: What TCR beta sequences reportedly achieved was accurate prediction of HLA-A and HLA-B alleles in most subjects.

The CDR3 has 13 amino acids. The V gene lost 1 base and the J gene lost 6 bases, with 10 bases spanning the gap. Germline-derived CDR1 and CDR2 are SGHDN and FVKESK. The PCR used 60 Vbeta and 13 Jbeta primers. Profiled with immunoSEQ multiplex PCR; TCRdb holds only in-frame clones, not every one. There are about 160,000 clones in the sample; around 69% occur only once, and over 1.2% lies in the top ten. The chain recombines TRBV14 with TRBJ2-7, with unresolved D. This clonotype was sampled from a man aged 60-69 years in good health and CMV-seronegative. The sequenced sample consisted of PBMCs. CDR3 in amino acids: CASSQVWAGEQYF. DNA for the CDR3: TGTGCCAGCAGCCAAGTTTGGGCAGGCGAGCAGTACTTC.